These 14 T cell receptor beta chains share one sample of origin, sequenced in a study of blood T cell dynamics during melanoma immunotherapy (dated by TCRdb to the early 2020s). The time point label, read with the paper, signifies: week 3, after first cycle of checkpoint inhibitor. Receptor amplification or capture employed the immunoSEQ multiplex PCR assay. In TCRdb, the immuneACCESS table is reduced to in-frame sequences with V and J assigned. These tables do not hold every clone; where another copy was compared, an unresolved V gene accounts for under half, and the others remain unexplained. Here the sample has about 12,000 clones; around 89% occur a single time. Jointly, the top ten make up approximately 4.1% of the sample. The specimen comprised blood, sampled from a patient treated with checkpoint blockade. The source is a human donor with melanoma.

The V and J genes are TRBV19 and TRBJ1-2, with TRBD1 identical over 8 bases. Germline values: CDR1 LNHDA, CDR2 SQIVND (reference sequence). V was clipped by 4 bases and J by 1 base; unmatched bases: 8. The CDR3 loop spans 16 amino acids. The DNA for the CDR3 is TGTGCCAGTAGTACGCCACAGGGGGTTAGTAACTATGGCTACACCTTC. Amino acid sequence: CASSTPQGVSNYGYTF.

V gene TRBV10-3 combines with J gene TRBJ1-5; TRBD1 matches 8 bases. Per the germline V gene, CDR1 is ENHRY and CDR2 is SYGVKD. The CDR3 totals 16 residues. V lost 4 bases to trimming and J lost 5 bases; unmatched junction nucleotides: 10. CDR3 sequence reads: CAISGTGTGGDQPQHF. Written as DNA, the CDR3 is TGTGCCATCAGTGGGACAGGGACGGGAGGCGATCAGCCCCAGCATTTT.

The count of this clone is one. This is likely a read error, given that the CDR3 carries no conserved phenylalanine or tryptophan at its end. The DNA is omitted, as the CDR3 cannot be located on it reliably, and the CDR3 follows TCRdb's listing. The chain is built from TRBV5-4 and TRBJ2-4; the DNA was not used to check the table's D call, TRBD2. The CDR3 is 15 residues long, ends included. The V gene's germline CDR1 is SGHNT and CDR2 YYREEE (reference sequence). The CDR3: CASSPLAGHPNQMHS.

The genes are TRBV9 and TRBJ1-4; D not certain. Trimming removed 4 bases from V and 0 bases from J, with 10 bases in between. The CDR3 has 15 amino acids. Germline V lookup: CDR1 SGDLS, CDR2 YYNGEE. CDR3 amino acids: CASSPRLATNEKLFF. The DNA for the CDR3 is TGTGCCAGCAGCCCCCGCCTTGCAACTAATGAAAAACTGTTTTTT.

This clone turned up a few times. V is TRBV12-5 and J is TRBJ2-2; 7 bases align to TRBD1. V shed 10 bases, J shed 5 bases, and the junction held 4 bases outside the gene matches. From germline, CDR1 is LGHNT and CDR2 FRNRAP. The CDR3 totals 12 residues. CDR3 nucleotides: TGTGCTAAGGGGGCGACAACCGGGGAGCTGTTTTTT. It codes for CAKGATTGELFF.

Turning to this clone: At one of its ends the junction is not consistent with the germline gene, which may arise from a read error. The V and J genes are TRBV4-1 and TRBJ1-2; D is possibly TRBD1 (5 bases). This CDR3 region has 15 residues. Germline V gene sequence: CDR1 MGHRA, CDR2 YSYEKL. CDR3 amino acids: CASSHSKEGKRGYAF. The CDR3 coding sequence is TGCGCCAGCAGCCATTCCAAGGAGGGGAAGCGAGGCTACGCCTTC.

V and J are TRBV6-5 and TRBJ2-5; 8 bases line up with TRBD1. CDR3 length: 13 amino acids. V trimming: 7 bases; J trimming: 4 bases; junction bases outside the gene matches: 5. Germline V gives CDR1 MNHEY, CDR2 SVGAGI. The DNA of the CDR3 is TGTGCCAGCAATATACAGGGGGGAGAGACCCAGTACTTC. Its protein is CASNIQGGETQYF.

The genes are TRBV7-2 and TRBJ1-6; maybe TRBD1 (6 bases). This CDR3 comprises 16 residues. Per the germline V gene, CDR1 is SGHTA and CDR2 is FQGNSA. V gave up 2 bases and J gave up 4 bases, with 12 bases separating them. The CDR3, as DNA: TGTGCCAGCAGCTTACAGGGAAGGGGGTATAATTCACCCCTCCACTTT. Translating gives CASSLQGRGYNSPLHF.

The V call is TRBV19, the J call TRBJ2-7; 7 positions agree with TRBD1. CDR3 length: 14 amino acids. V trimming: 6 bases; J trimming: 1 base; junction bases outside the gene matches: 6. The V gene's germline CDR1 is LNHDA and CDR2 SQIVND (reference sequence). The CDR3 here is CASRTQGPSYEQYF. CDR3 sequence (DNA): TGTGCCAGTAGGACACAGGGGCCTTCCTACGAGCAGTACTTC. Full variable domain (outside the CDR3, taken from reference TRBV19 and TRBJ2-7): DGGITQSPKYLFRKEGQNVTLSCEQNLNHDAMYWYRQDPGQGLRLIYYSQIVNDFQKGDIAEGYSVSREKKESFPLTVTSAQKNPTAFYLCASRTQGPSYEQYFGPGTRLTVT.

Here the CDR3 reads CASRPGLGGMNTGELFF. CDR3 DNA sequence: TGCGCCAGCAGGCCCGGCCTCGGCGGGATGAACACCGGGGAGCTGTTTTTT. The chain links TRBV5-1 to TRBJ2-2; a weak D match, TRBD2 (6 bases). The CDR3 loop spans 17 amino acids. The germline V gene encodes CDR1 SGHRS and CDR2 YFSETQ. Trimming took 5 bases from V and 1 from J, leaving 18 bases between them.

The rearrangement joins TRBV7-8 to TRBJ1-5; TRBD1 matches at 9 bases. The germline V gene has CDR1 SGHVS and CDR2 FQNEAQ. The V gene end was trimmed by 6 bases and the J gene end by 2 bases; junction bases not matched to a gene: 5. The CDR3 consists of 15 residues. As DNA, the CDR3 is TGTGCCAGCAGGAGGACAGGGGTGGGCAATCAGCCCCAGCATTTT. Amino acids: CASRRTGVGNQPQHF.

The J gene is TRBJ2-5, the V gene TRBV28, with 9 nucleotides matching TRBD2. This CDR3 has 16 amino acids. J was trimmed by 4 bases and V by 7 bases; bases with no gene match: 13. Per germline, CDR1 MDHEN and CDR2 SYDVKM. CDR3 DNA sequence: TGTGCCAGCACTCCTTTGGATGGTAGCGGGAGAGAGACCCAGTACTTC. Translation: CASTPLDGSGRETQYF.

The chain employs TRBV4-1 and TRBJ2-7; D may be TRBD1 (6 bases). The germline V gene has CDR1 MGHRA and CDR2 YSYEKL. There are 14 residues in the CDR3. Trimming left V 4 bases short and J 1 base short, with 11 bases between. In DNA form, the CDR3 reads TGCGCCAGCAGCCCCGGGACACGGTCCTACGAGCAGTACTTC. It encodes CASSPGTRSYEQYF.

This chain connects TRBV29-1 to TRBJ2-7; perhaps TRBD1 as D (5 bases). Per the germline V gene, CDR1 is SQVTM and CDR2 is ANQGSEA. V lost 4 bases and J 2 bases, leaving 12 bases between the germline ends. The CDR3 length is 13 residues. In nucleotides, the CDR3 is TGCAGCGTTGGAGGCAGGGCGACCTACGAGCAGTACTTC. It specifies CSVGGRATYEQYF.